This note documents a single T cell receptor beta chain sequence. Its target is unknown. TCRdb keeps only in-frame clones here, not all; method: immunoSEQ multiplex PCR. Among over 55,000 clones listed, roughly 85% were seen once. The data belong to a study of siplizumab effects on memory and regulatory T cells. Findings and limits, study-wide: A significant reduction in alloreactive sequences traceable to unstimulated CD4+ memory cells was produced by siplizumab. Naive T cell populations appeared to exhibit greater diversity than memory cells and appeared to be major alloresponse contributors. Whether the proliferating Tregs (from siplizumab cultures) were suppressive was not confirmed.

This TCR was recovered from a human donor in good health. Sample: memory CD4+ T cells sorted from blood.

The CDR3 DNA follows: TGTGCCTCAACGAGTAGAGGGGCCGACACCGGGGAGCTGTTTTTT. It encodes CASTSRGADTGELFF. The chain couples TRBV19 to TRBJ2-2; D is tentatively TRBD1 or TRBD2 (5 bases each). The CDR3 is 15 amino acids. V was shortened by 11 bases and J by 3 bases, with 19 bases between the two germline ends. Per germline, CDR1 LNHDA and CDR2 SQIVND (reference sequence).